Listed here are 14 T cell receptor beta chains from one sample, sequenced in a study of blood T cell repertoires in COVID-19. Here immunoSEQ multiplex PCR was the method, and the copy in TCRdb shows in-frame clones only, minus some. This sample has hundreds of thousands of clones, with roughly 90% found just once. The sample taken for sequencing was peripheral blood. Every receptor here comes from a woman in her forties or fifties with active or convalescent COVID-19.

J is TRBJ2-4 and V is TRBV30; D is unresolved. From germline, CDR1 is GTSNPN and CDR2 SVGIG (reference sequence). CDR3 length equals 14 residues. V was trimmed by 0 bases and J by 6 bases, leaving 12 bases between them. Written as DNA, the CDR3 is TGTGCCTGGAGTGTTGGAGTGCAAAGAAACATTCAGTACTTC. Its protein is CAWSVGVQRNIQYF.

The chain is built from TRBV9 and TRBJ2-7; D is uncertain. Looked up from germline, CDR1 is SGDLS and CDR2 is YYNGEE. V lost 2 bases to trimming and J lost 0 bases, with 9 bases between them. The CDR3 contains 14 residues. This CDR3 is CASSVADTSYEQYF. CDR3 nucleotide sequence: TGTGCCAGCAGCGTTGCAGACACCTCCTACGAGCAGTACTTC.

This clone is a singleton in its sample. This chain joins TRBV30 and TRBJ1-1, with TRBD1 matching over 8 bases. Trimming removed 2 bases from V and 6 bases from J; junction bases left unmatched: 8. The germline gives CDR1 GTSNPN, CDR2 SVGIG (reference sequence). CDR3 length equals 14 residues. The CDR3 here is CAWSTQGATSEAFF. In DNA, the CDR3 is TGTGCCTGGAGTACCCAGGGGGCGACTTCTGAAGCTTTCTTT.

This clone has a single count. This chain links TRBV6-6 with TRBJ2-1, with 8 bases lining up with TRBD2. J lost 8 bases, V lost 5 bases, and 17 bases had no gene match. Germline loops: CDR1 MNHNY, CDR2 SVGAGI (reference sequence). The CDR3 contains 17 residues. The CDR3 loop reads CASSPRLATMNRDEQFF. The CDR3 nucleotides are TGTGCCAGCAGTCCCAGACTAGCGACCATGAATAGGGATGAGCAGTTCTTC.

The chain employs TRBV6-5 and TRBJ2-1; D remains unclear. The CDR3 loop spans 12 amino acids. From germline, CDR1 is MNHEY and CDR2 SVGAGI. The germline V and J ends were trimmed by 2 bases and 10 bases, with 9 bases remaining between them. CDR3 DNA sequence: TGTGCCAGCAGTTACCCGGGTGGGGAGCAGTTCTTC. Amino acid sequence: CASSYPGGEQFF.

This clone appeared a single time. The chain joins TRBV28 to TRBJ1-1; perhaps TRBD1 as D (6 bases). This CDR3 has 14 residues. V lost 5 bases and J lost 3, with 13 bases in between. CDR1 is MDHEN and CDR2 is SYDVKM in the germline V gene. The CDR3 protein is CASSLNPGDTEAFF. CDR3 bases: TGTGCCAGCAGTCTGAACCCAGGGGACACTGAAGCTTTCTTT.

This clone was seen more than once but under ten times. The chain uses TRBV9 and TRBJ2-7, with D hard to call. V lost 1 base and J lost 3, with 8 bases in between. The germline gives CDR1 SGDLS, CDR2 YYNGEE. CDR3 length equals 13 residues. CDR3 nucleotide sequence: TGTGCCAGCAGCGTAAATCCCCACTACGAGCAGTACTTC. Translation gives CASSVNPHYEQYF.

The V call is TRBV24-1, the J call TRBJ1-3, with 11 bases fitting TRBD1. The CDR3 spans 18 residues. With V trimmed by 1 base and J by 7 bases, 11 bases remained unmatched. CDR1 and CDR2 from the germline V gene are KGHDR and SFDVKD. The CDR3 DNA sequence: TGTGCCACCAGTGATTTAGGTTCGTGGGACAGGGGGGGGAACACCATATATTTT. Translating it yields CATSDLGSWDRGGNTIYF.

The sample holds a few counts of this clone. The CDR3 sequence is CASSDSGGAGRQETQYF. CDR3 nucleotide sequence: TGTGCCAGCAGCGATAGCGGGGGGGCCGGTAGGCAAGAGACCCAGTACTTC. This chain joins TRBV3-1 (or the pseudogene TRBV3-2) and TRBJ2-5; 11 bases agree with TRBD2. Germline V gene sequence: CDR1 LGHDT, CDR2 YNNKEL (reference sequence). The CDR3 length is 17 residues. With V trimmed by 5 bases and J by 2 bases, 10 bases remained unmatched.

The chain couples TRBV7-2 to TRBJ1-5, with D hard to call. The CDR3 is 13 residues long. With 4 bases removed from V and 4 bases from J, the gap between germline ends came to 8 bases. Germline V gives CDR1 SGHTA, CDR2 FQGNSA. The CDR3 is CASSSTGNQPQHF. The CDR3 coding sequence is TGTGCCAGCAGCTCAACGGGAAATCAGCCCCAGCATTTT. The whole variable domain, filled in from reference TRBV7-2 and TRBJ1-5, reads GAGVSQSPSNKVTEKGKDVELRCDPISGHTALYWYRQSLGQGLEFLIYFQGNSAPDKSGLPSDRFSAERTGGSVSTLTIQRTQQEDSAVYLCASSSTGNQPQHFGDGTRLSIL.

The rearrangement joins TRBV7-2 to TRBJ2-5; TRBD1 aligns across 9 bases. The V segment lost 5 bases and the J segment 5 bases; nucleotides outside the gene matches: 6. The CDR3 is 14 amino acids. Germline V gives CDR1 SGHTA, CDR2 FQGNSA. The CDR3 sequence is CASSLDRGRETQYF. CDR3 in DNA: TGTGCCAGCAGCCTCGACAGGGGGAGGGAGACCCAGTACTTC.

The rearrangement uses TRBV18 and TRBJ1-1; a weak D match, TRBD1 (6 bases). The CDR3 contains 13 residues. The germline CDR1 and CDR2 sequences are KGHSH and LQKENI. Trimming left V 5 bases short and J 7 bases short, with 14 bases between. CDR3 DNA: TGTGCCAGCTCATCAAGCGCGGACAGTGAAGCTTTCTTT. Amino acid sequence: CASSSSADSEAFF.

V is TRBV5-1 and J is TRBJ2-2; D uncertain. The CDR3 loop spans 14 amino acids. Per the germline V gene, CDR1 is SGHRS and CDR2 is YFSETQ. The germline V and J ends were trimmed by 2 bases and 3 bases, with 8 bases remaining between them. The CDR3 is CASSFGSYTGELFF. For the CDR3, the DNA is TGCGCCAGCAGCTTCGGGTCATACACCGGGGAGCTGTTTTTT.

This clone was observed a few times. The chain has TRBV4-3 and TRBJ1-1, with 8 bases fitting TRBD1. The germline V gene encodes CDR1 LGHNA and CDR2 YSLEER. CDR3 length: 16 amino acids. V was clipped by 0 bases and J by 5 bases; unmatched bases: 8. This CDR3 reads CASSQDNRGEETEAFF. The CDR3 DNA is TGCGCCAGCAGCCAAGATAACAGGGGGGAAGAAACTGAAGCTTTCTTT.